One T cell receptor beta chain is described in this entry. This sample was taken from a study of CD8+ T cells in alopecia areata. Study context: Oral tofacitinib (5 to 10 mg twice daily) was administered to treated patients.

Extracted RNA was reverse transcribed, and the resulting cDNA served as sequencing template. Clones were read by immunoSEQ multiplex PCR, and TCRdb kept only the in-frame ones, dropping some. Altogether some 120,000 clones are present, 45% to 65% being singletons, with the ten largest covering less than 5.5%. Sequenced material: CD4+ T cells sorted from blood, taken at week 0. The TCR sequence derives from a human donor with alopecia areata.

The CDR3, as DNA: TGTGCCAGCAGTGGGGGACGCATCTCTGGGGCCAACGTCCTGACTTTC. As protein: CASSGGRISGANVLTF. The chain is built from TRBV2 and TRBJ2-6, with D possibly called TRBD1 or TRBD2 (5 bases each). CDR3 size: 16 residues. V gave up 4 bases and J gave up 0 bases, with 10 bases separating them. Germline loops: CDR1 SNHLY, CDR2 FYNNEI.